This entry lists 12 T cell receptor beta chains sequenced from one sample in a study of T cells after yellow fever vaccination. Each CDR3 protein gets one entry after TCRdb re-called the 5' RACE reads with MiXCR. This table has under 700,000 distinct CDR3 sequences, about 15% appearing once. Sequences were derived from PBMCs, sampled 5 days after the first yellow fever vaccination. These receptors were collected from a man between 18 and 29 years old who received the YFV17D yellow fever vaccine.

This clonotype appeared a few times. This chain's CDR3 is CASSPGTGPSYEQYV. Here the CDR3 DNA reads TGTGCCAGCAGTCCCGGGACAGGGCCTTCCTACGAGCAGTACGTC. The chain has TRBV27 and TRBJ2-7; 9 positions match TRBD1. The CDR3 extends over 15 amino acids. CDR1 MNHEY and CDR2 SMNVEV come from the germline V gene (reference sequence). V shed 5 bases and J 1 base; nucleotides not matched to a gene: 6.

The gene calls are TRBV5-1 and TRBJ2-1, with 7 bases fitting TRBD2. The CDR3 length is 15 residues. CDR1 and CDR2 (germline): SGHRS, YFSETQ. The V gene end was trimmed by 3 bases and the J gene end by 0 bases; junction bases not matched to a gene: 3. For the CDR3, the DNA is TGCGCCAGCAGCTCGAGCGGGGACTCCTACAATGAGCAGTTCTTC. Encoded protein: CASSSSGDSYNEQFF.

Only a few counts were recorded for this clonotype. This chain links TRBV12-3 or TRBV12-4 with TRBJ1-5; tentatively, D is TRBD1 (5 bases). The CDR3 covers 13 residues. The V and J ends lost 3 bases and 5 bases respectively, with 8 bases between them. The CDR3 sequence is CASSFTQDQPQHF. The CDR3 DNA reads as TGTGCCAGCAGTTTCACACAGGATCAGCCCCAGCATTTT.

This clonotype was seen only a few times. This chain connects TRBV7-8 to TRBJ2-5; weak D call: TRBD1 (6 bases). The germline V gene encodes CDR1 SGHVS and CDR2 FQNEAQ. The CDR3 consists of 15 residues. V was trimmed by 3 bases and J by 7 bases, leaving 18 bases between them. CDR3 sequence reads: CASSLGDRLIRTQYF. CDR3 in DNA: TGTGCCAGCAGCTTGGGAGACAGGCTAATTAGGACCCAGTACTTC.

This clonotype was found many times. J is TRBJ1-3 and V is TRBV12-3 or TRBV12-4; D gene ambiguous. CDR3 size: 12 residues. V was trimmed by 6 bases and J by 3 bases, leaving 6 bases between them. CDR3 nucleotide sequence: TGTGCCAGCAGCTCGGATGGAAACACCATATATTTT. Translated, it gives CASSSDGNTIYF.

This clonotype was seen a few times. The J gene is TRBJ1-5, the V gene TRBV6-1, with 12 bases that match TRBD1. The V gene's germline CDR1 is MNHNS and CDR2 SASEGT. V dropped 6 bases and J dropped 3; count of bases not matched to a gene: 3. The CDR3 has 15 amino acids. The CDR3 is CASSGTGGYNQPQHF. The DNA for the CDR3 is TGTGCCAGCAGCGGGACAGGGGGCTACAATCAGCCCCAGCATTTT.

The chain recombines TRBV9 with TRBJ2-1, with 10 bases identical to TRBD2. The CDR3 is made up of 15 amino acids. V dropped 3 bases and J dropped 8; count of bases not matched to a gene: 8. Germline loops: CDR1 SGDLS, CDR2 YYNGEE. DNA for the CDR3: TGTGCCAGCAGCGGGAGGGCTAGCGGGGGCGATGAGCAGTTCTTC. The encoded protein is CASSGRASGGDEQFF.

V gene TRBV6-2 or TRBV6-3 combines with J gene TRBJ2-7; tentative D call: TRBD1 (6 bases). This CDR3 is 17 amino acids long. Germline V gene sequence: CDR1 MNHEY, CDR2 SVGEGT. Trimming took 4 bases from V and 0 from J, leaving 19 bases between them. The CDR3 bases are TGTGCCAGCAGTTTCGGCCCCGGGACACCTAACTCCTACGAGCAGTACGTC. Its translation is CASSFGPGTPNSYEQYV.

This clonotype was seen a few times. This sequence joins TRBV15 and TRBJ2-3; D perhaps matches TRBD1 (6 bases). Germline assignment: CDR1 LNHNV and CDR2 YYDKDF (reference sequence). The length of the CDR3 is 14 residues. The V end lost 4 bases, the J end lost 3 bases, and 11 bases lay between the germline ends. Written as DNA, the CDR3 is TGTGCCACCAGCACCCGGACAGTTACAGATACGCAGTATTTT. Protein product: CATSTRTVTDTQYF.

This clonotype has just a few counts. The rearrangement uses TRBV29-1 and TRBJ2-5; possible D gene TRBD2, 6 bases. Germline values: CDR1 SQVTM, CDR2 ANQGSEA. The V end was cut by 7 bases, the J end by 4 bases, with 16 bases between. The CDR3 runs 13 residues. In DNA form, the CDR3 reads TGCAGCGCGGATGCGGGGAGGAGAGAGACCCAGTACTTC. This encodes CSADAGRRETQYF.

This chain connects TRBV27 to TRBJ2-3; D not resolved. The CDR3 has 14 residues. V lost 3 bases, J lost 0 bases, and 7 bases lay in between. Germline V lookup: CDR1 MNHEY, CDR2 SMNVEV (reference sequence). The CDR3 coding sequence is TGTGCCAGCAGTTTTCCCTCTAGCACAGATACGCAGTATTTT. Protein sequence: CASSFPSSTDTQYF.

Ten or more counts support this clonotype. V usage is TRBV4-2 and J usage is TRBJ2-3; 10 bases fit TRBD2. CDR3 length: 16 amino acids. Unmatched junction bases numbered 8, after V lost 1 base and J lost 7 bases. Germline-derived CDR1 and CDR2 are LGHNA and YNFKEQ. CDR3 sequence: CASSQGSSGGANTQYF. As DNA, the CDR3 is TGTGCCAGCAGCCAAGGATCGAGCGGGGGGGCAAATACGCAGTATTTT.